This T cell receptor (beta chain) derives from a study of Tregs in tolerant kidney transplant recipients. The CDR3 is 11 residues long. The V end was cut by 3 bases, the J end by 5 bases, with 5 bases between. The V gene's germline CDR1 is SGHTA and CDR2 FQGNSA. Thawed PBMCs were FACS-sorted into unstimulated CD4+CD25+CD127- regulatory T cells, CD4+CD25- non-regulatory cells, CD4 and CD8 cells. Measured with immunoSEQ multiplex PCR; TCRdb has only the in-frame clones, and not every one. The data contain some 64,000 clones, 95% to 98% of them singletons. With respect to this clone: What it binds is not known.

Findings and caveats of the study: Tregs expanded with activated donor B cells seemed most donor-specific. No direct test of biological reproducibility was done here. Antigen-driven expansion was suggested because donor-specific Tregs expanded more than all Tregs in tolerant patients.

The chain employs TRBV7-2 and TRBJ2-7; D gene uncertain. The starting material was Tregs from blood, obtained before the transplant. This clonotype was obtained from a human donor who received a combined kidney and bone marrow transplant. The CDR3, as DNA: TGTGCCAGCAGCTTCCTCCACGAGCAGTACTTC. This codes for CASSFLHEQYF.